These 20 T cell receptor beta chains share one sample of origin, sequenced in a study of PD-L1 blockade in urothelial cancer. Time point reported: peripheral blood 6 weeks after treatment start. The method was immunoSEQ multiplex PCR; TCRdb's version includes in-frame clones alone and lacks a portion of them. Of 83,000 or so clones detected, over 65% appear once; the ten largest clones hold under 9.5%. The material was PBMCs, obtained around atezolizumab (anti-PD-L1) treatment. These receptors were taken from a man aged 65 to 79 with urothelial cancer.

This clone was counted between two and nine times. J is TRBJ2-1 and V is TRBV7-9; tentative D call: TRBD1 (6 bases). The CDR3 loop spans 14 amino acids. CDR1 is SEHNR, CDR2 FQNEAQ, per germline (reference sequence). Trimming shortened V by 3 bases and J by 4 bases, and 10 bases separated the two germline ends. CDR3 sequence (DNA): TGTGCCAGCAGCTTGGGGGACACTTACAATGAGCAGTTCTTC. Its translation: CASSLGDTYNEQFF.

This sequence joins TRBV27 and TRBJ2-1, with 11 bases lining up with TRBD2. The ends lost 7 bases at V and 6 bases at J; junction bases unmatched: 8. There are 15 residues in the CDR3. The germline V gene has CDR1 MNHEY and CDR2 SMNVEV (reference sequence). The CDR3 reads CASIGSGGVGNEQFF. DNA of the CDR3: TGTGCCAGCATTGGTAGCGGGGGGGTAGGCAATGAGCAGTTCTTC.

The genes are TRBV5-1 and TRBJ2-7, with 13 bases matching TRBD2. From germline, CDR1 is SGHRS and CDR2 YFSETQ. Trimming removed 0 bases from V and 1 base from J; junction bases left unmatched: 4. This CDR3 region has 17 residues. The CDR3 loop reads CASSLAGLAGSSYEQYF. The CDR3 nucleotides are TGCGCCAGCAGCTTGGCGGGACTAGCGGGGTCTTCCTACGAGCAGTACTTC.

The CDR3 spells CASSTGTGNTIYF. CDR3 bases: TGTGCCAGTTCGACAGGGACTGGAAACACCATATATTTT. The chain has TRBV19 and TRBJ1-3; TRBD1 matches 7 bases. The germline CDR1 and CDR2 sequences are LNHDA and SQIVND (reference sequence). This CDR3 is built from 13 residues. V dropped 8 bases and J dropped 2; count of bases not matched to a gene: 3. The complete variable domain, with remaining parts taken from reference TRBV19 and TRBJ1-3, reads DGGITQSPKYLFRKEGQNVTLSCEQNLNHDAMYWYRQDPGQGLRLIYYSQIVNDFQKGDIAEGYSVSREKKESFPLTVTSAQKNPTAFYLCASSTGTGNTIYFGEGSWLTVV.

The rearrangement links TRBV5-4 to TRBJ1-2; D remains unclear. Germline V CDR1 and CDR2: SGHNT, YYREEE (reference sequence). V lost 0 bases to trimming and J lost 5 bases, with 14 bases between them. This CDR3 contains 15 residues. In DNA form, the CDR3 reads TGTGCCAGCAGCTTGGTCCGAGATCAACTATATGGCTACACCTTC. Its protein is CASSLVRDQLYGYTF.

The CDR3 DNA reads TGCGCCAGCAGCCAAGATTCGGTTAGCACAGATACGCAGTATTTT. Translation: CASSQDSVSTDTQYF. The chain is built from TRBV4-1 and TRBJ2-3, with D unclear. Germline V lookup: CDR1 MGHRA, CDR2 YSYEKL. V was pared by 0 bases and J by 0 bases, with 7 bases between. There are 15 residues in the CDR3.

This chain uses TRBV29-1 with TRBJ2-1; 9 bases are a match to TRBD1. The CDR3 contains 15 residues. CDR1 SQVTM and CDR2 ANQGSEA come from the germline V gene. The V and J ends lost 4 bases and 5 bases, in that order; junction bases with no gene match: 9. CDR3 loop: CSVVAGTGSHNEQFF. CDR3 sequence (DNA): TGCAGCGTTGTAGCCGGGACAGGGAGCCACAATGAGCAGTTCTTC.

The chain combines TRBV6-1 with TRBJ1-1; possible D gene TRBD1, 5 bases. CDR3 length: 12 residues. CDR1 MNHNS and CDR2 SASEGT come from the germline V gene. V shed 5 bases and J shed 4 bases, with 8 bases lying between them. Here the CDR3 DNA reads TGTGCCAGCAGTCAGGGTCGCACTGAAGCTTTCTTT. This gives the protein CASSQGRTEAFF.

The chain uses TRBV11-3 and TRBJ2-2; 7 bases match TRBD2. Trimming cost V 4 bases and J 5 bases; bases outside gene matches: 13. CDR1 SGHNT and CDR2 YENEEA come from the germline V gene. CDR3 length equals 17 residues. The CDR3 region has the DNA TGTGCCAGCAGCTGGGGTTCCGGGACTATTCTTACCGGGGAGCTGTTTTTT. Translation gives CASSWGSGTILTGELFF.

J is TRBJ1-2 and V is TRBV4-3, with D tentatively TRBD1 (5 bases). The CDR3 is 16 residues long. Germline V lookup: CDR1 LGHNA, CDR2 YSLEER. Trimming pared 0 bases from V and 4 bases from J, leaving 15 bases between. The CDR3 region is CASSQDLRQLAYGYTF. The CDR3 DNA follows: TGCGCCAGCAGCCAAGACCTTCGACAGTTGGCCTATGGCTACACCTTC.

The genes are TRBV4-2 and TRBJ2-6; 10 nucleotides line up with TRBD1. The CDR3 extends over 19 amino acids. J was trimmed by 0 bases and V by 1 base; bases with no gene match: 6. Germline V CDR1 and CDR2: LGHNA, YNFKEQ. The CDR3 DNA follows: TGTGCCAGCAGCCAAGGGACAGGGGGTTCCGGCTCTGGGGCCAACGTCCTGACTTTC. Residues: CASSQGTGGSGSGANVLTF.

The chain is built from TRBV10-3 and TRBJ1-2; D ambiguous. V was pared by 0 bases and J by 2 bases, with 13 bases between. The CDR3 length is 16 residues. The germline gives CDR1 ENHRY, CDR2 SYGVKD. CDR3 in DNA: TGTGCCATCAGTGAGTCGCGGGATTCGGTGAACTATGGCTACACCTTC. Its protein is CAISESRDSVNYGYTF.

The rearrangement joins TRBV9 to TRBJ2-7; the D gene is possibly TRBD2 (5 bases). This CDR3 region has 13 residues. CDR1 is SGDLS, CDR2 YYNGEE, per germline. V was shortened by 0 bases and J by 6 bases, with 10 bases between the two germline ends. CDR3 sequence reads: CASSVVSGVEQYF. The CDR3, as DNA: TGTGCCAGCAGCGTAGTCTCCGGGGTCGAGCAGTACTTC.

V usage is TRBV2 and J usage is TRBJ2-3; no clear D. The CDR3 totals 13 residues. Per germline, CDR1 SNHLY and CDR2 FYNNEI. Trimming stripped 7 bases from V and 5 bases from J, with 13 bases between. Written as DNA, the CDR3 is TGTGCCAGCACAGGTCCCCTCCGAGATACGCAGTATTTT. As protein: CASTGPLRDTQYF. Full variable domain (remainder filled in from reference TRBV2 and TRBJ2-3): EPEVTQTPSHQVTQMGQEVILRCVPISNHLYFYWYRQILGQKVEFLVSFYNNEISEKSEIFDDQFSVERPDGSNFTLKIRSTKLEDSAMYFCASTGPLRDTQYFGPGTRLTVL.

The chain combines TRBV6-5 with TRBJ1-1, with D possibly being TRBD1 (6 bases). The CDR3 has 16 amino acids. The V gene's germline CDR1 is MNHEY and CDR2 SVGAGI. The ends were cut back, 2 bases at V and 0 bases at J, with 13 bases in the middle. The CDR3 reads CASSYGQGQLNTEAFF. As DNA, the CDR3 is TGTGCCAGCAGTTACGGCCAGGGGCAACTGAACACTGAAGCTTTCTTT.

The rearrangement uses TRBV19 and TRBJ2-1, with 7 bases that match TRBD2. Per the germline V gene, CDR1 is LNHDA and CDR2 is SQIVND (reference sequence). With 9 bases clipped from V and 5 bases from J, the junction kept 13 bases outside the gene matches. CDR3 length: 15 residues. Here the CDR3 DNA reads TGTGCCAGCAACTTGGGAGCGGGGAGAAACAATGAGCAGTTCTTC. Its translation: CASNLGAGRNNEQFF.

As DNA, the CDR3 is TGCGCCAGCAGCCAAGATACAGGGTGGGGGCACGAGACCCAGTACTTC. Protein sequence: CASSQDTGWGHETQYF. The rearrangement links TRBV4-1 to TRBJ2-5, with a weak D call TRBD1 (6 bases). This CDR3 has 16 residues. CDR1 is MGHRA, CDR2 YSYEKL, per germline. The V end was cut by 0 bases, the J end by 5 bases, with 16 bases between.

The J gene is TRBJ2-5, the V gene TRBV30, with 7 bases fitting TRBD1. Germline loops: CDR1 GTSNPN, CDR2 SVGIG (reference sequence). The length of the CDR3 is 14 residues. V was pared by 3 bases and J by 3 bases, with 7 bases of the junction left unmatched. CDR3 nucleotides: TGTGCCTGGAGGTGGGGACAGATCAAAGAGACCCAGTACTTC. This codes for CAWRWGQIKETQYF.

The V gene is TRBV5-6, the J gene TRBJ2-3; 12 nucleotides match TRBD1. Germline V gene data show CDR1 as SGHDT and CDR2 as YYEEEE. With 4 bases clipped from V and 5 bases from J, the junction kept 11 bases outside the gene matches. The length of the CDR3 is 17 residues. The CDR3 spells CASSLEPGQGAGDTQYF. DNA for the CDR3: TGTGCCAGCAGCCTCGAACCGGGACAGGGGGCGGGAGATACGCAGTATTTT.

In DNA form, the CDR3 reads TGTGCCAGTAGTATTACAGGTAGCAATCAGCCCCAGCATTTT. It is translated as CASSITGSNQPQHF. The V call is TRBV19, the J call TRBJ1-5; tentative D call: TRBD1 (5 bases). CDR3 length equals 14 residues. The germline V and J ends were trimmed by 3 bases and 0 bases, with 6 bases remaining between them. The germline V gene encodes CDR1 LNHDA and CDR2 SQIVND (reference sequence).